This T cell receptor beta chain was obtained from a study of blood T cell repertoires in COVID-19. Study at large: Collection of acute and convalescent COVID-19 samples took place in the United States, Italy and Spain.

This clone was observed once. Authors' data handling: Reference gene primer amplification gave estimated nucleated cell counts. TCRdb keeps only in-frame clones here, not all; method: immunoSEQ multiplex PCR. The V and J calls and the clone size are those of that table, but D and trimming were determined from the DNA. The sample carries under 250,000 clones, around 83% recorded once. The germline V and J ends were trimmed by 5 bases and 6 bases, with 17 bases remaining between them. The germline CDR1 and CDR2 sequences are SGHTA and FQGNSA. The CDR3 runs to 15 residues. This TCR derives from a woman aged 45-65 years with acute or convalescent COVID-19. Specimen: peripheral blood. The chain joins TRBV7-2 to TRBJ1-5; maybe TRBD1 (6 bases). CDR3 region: CASSRTALSTQPQHF. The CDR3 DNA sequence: TGTGCCAGCAGCCGGACAGCTCTTAGTACTCAGCCCCAGCATTTT.